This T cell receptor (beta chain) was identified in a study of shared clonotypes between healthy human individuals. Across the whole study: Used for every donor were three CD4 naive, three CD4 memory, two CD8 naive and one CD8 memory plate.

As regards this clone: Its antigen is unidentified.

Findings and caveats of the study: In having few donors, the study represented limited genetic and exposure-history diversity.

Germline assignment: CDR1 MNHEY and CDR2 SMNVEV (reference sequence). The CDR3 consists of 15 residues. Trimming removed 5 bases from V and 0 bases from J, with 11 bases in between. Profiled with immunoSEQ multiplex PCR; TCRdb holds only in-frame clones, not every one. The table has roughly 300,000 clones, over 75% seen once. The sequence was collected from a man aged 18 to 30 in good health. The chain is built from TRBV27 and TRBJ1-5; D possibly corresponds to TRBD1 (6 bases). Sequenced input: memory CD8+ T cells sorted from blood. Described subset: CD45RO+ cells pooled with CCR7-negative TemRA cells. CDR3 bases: TGTGCCAGCAGTGTCAGGGGCCATAGCAATCAGCCCCAGCATTTT. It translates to CASSVRGHSNQPQHF.